A single count supports the clone carrying this T cell receptor (beta chain). Its antigen remains unidentified. The sample belongs to a study of graft-versus-host responses after intestinal transplantation. Overall study results and limits: Recipient bone marrow held GvH clones, some seen earlier in ileum or blood.

Measured with immunoSEQ multiplex PCR; TCRdb has only the in-frame clones, and not every one. Of some 140,000 clones in the sample, over 90% are singletons; the top ten hold about 0.18%. J gave up 2 bases and V 3 bases, and 12 bases lay outside the gene matches. This CDR3 comprises 17 residues. Looked up from germline, CDR1 is KGHSH and CDR2 is LQKENI. The TCR sequence derives from a human donor who received an intestinal transplant. The V call is TRBV18, the J call TRBJ1-1; 7 bases align to TRBD1. This specimen was unstimulated CD4+ T cells sorted from spleen or lymph node cells, taken before intestinal transplant. CDR3 sequence reads: CASSPTGHSTFNTEAFF. CDR3 DNA sequence: TGTGCCAGCTCACCGACAGGGCACTCTACCTTTAACACTGAAGCTTTCTTT.